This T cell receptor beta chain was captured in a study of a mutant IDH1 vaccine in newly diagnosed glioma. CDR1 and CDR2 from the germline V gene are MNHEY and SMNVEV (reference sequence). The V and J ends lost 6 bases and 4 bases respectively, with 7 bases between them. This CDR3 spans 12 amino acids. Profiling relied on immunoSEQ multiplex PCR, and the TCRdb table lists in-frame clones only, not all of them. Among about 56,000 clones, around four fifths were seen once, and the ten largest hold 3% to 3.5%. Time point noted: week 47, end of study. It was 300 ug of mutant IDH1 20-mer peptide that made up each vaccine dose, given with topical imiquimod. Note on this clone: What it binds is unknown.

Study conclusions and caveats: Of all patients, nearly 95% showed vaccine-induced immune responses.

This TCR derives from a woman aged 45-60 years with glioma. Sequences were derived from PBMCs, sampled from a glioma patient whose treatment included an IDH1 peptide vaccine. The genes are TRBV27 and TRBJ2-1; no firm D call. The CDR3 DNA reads TGTGCCAGCAGGGGCAGGTACAATGAGCAGTTCTTC. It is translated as CASRGRYNEQFF.